The clone carrying this TCR beta chain was detected only once. CDR1 is LNHNV, CDR2 YYDKDF, per germline (reference sequence). V shed 3 bases and J 4 bases; nucleotides not matched to a gene: 4. The CDR3 sequence is 16 residues long. These data come from a study of T cell changes during pregnancy in multiple sclerosis. The table came from immunoSEQ multiplex PCR; TCRdb's copy has only in-frame clones and leaves some out. Altogether about 54,000 clones are present, 91% being singletons, with the ten largest covering 0.95% to 1.5%. This TCR came from a female donor in good health, enrolled as a control in a pregnancy study. The genes are TRBV15 and TRBJ2-1; TRBD2 aligns across 12 bases. The source material was peripheral blood, sampled after pregnancy. The CDR3 is CATSRRLAGEYNEQFF. DNA for the CDR3: TGTGCCACCAGCAGGAGACTAGCGGGGGAGTACAATGAGCAGTTCTTC. The whole variable domain, filled in from reference TRBV15 and TRBJ2-1, reads DAMVIQNPRYQVTQFGKPVTLSCSQTLNHNVMYWYQQKSSQAPKLLFHYYDKDFNNEADTPDNFQSRRPNTSFCFLDIRSPGLGDTAMYLCATSRRLAGEYNEQFFGPGTRLTVL.